These T cell receptor beta chains were read from a single sample in a study of blood T cell repertoires in COVID-19. Profiling relied on immunoSEQ multiplex PCR, and the TCRdb table lists in-frame clones only, not all of them. This sample has 300,000 or so clones, with 87% found just once. The specimen sequenced was peripheral blood. All receptors come from a woman between 45 and 65 years old who had recovered from COVID-19. Each CDR3 is given with its conserved first and last residue. The D gene is left open where the match is weak. Clone size appears in some rows only: once, few, many, or a class for an expanded clone.

. . TRBJ1-5 TRBV6-5 TGTGCCAGCAGTTACGACGGGGATCAGCCCCAGCATTTT CASSYDGDQPQHF
. TRBD2 TRBJ2-5 TRBV7-6 TGTGCCAGCAGCTCGGGGTGGCTAGCGGGAGGGCCTATGTCCCTCCCAGTAGAGACCCAGTACTTC CASSSGWLAGGPMSLPVETQYF
once TRBD1 TRBJ1-4 TRBV6-1 TGTGCCAGCAGTGAATCCGTGGGACAGAGTAATGAAAAACTGTTTTTT CASSESVGQSNEKLFF
once . TRBJ2-5 TRBV18 TGTGCCAGCTCACCACGGGGCCGCTCAGAGACCCAGTACTTC CASSPRGRSETQYF
. . TRBJ2-7 TRBV7-9 TGTGCCAGCAGCTTAATCGACGAGCAGTACTTC CASSLIDEQYF
. . TRBJ1-2 TRBV6-5 TGTGCCAGCCGGGACTTAGTAGGTGGCTACACCTTC CASRDLVGGYTF
. TRBD1 TRBJ2-3 TRBV28 TGTGCCAGCAGTAGACAGGGGTCTCTCCCCGATACGCAGTATTTT CASSRQGSLPDTQYF
. . TRBJ2-2 TRBV25-1 TGTGCCAGCGGAGACAGGACTTGGTCCGGGGAGCTGTTTTTT CASGDRTWSGELFF
. . TRBJ2-1 TRBV7-3 TGTGCCAGCAGCTTAACAGGGGTTAATGAGCAGTTCTTC CASSLTGVNEQFF
. . TRBJ1-1 TRBV19 TGTGCCAGTAGTTGGGGGGGCCAAGCTGAAGCTTTCTTT CASSWGGQAEAFF
once . TRBJ1-3 TRBV10-3 TGTGCCATCAGTCCGGGACTCCGCTCTGGAAACACCATATATTTT CAISPGLRSGNTIYF
. . TRBJ2-7 TRBV18 TGTGCCAGCTCGTGGGGGGATGAGTACGAGCAGTACTTC CASSWGDEYEQYF
. . TRBJ1-1 TRBV6-5 TGTGCCAGCATAAAACAGGTGAACACTGAAGCTTTCTTT CASIKQVNTEAFF
. TRBD2 TRBJ2-7 TRBV30 TGTGCCTGGAGTGTCCTGTCTCGGGGGGGCGAGCAGTACTTC CAWSVLSRGGEQYF
. TRBD2 TRBJ2-3 TRBV18 TGTGCCAGCTCACCGCCTACTAGCGGGAGATCGACAGATACGCAGTATTTT CASSPPTSGRSTDTQYF
. TRBD1 TRBJ1-3 TRBV10-3 TGTGCCATCAGGGGACAGGGGTTCTCTGGAAACACCATATATTTT CAIRGQGFSGNTIYF
. . TRBJ1-4 TRBV21-1 TGTGCCAGCAGCAACGGGAGGCCCCGCTGGTCCGATGAAAAACTGTTTTTT CASSNGRPRWSDEKLFF
. TRBD1 TRBJ2-1 TRBV6-5 TGTGCCAGCAGTCACCGGGACAGGGAGTTCTTC CASSHRDREFF
. . TRBJ2-7 TRBV5-1 TGCGCCAGCAGCTTGCCGGGGTTCCGAACCTACGAGCAGTACTTC CASSLPGFRTYEQYF
. . TRBJ2-7 TRBV5-1 TGCGCCAGCAGCTTGGGCGGCAAGTACGAGCAGTACTTC CASSLGGKYEQYF
. . TRBJ2-5 TRBV10-3 TGTGCCATCGGGGCCTTAGCGGTACCCCGGGAGACCCAGTACTTC CAIGALAVPRETQYF